This entry is about one TCR beta chain. As yet, its antigen is unknown. The sample comes from a study of regulatory dendritic cells for organ transplantation. TCRdb's copy holds only in-frame clones and misses some; the assay was immunoSEQ multiplex PCR. The sample has 30,000 to 40,000 clones, around nine tenths seen once. Study-wide findings and caveats: Resting memory CD8+ T cells held the most alloreactive clonotypes. Mature dendritic cells appeared to drive more memory CD8+ clonal expansion than regulatory ones. Memory T cells were less diverse than naive, with memory CD8+ most oligoclonal.

Memory T cells were CD45RO+, naive were CD45RA+, sorted by FACS. CDR3 length: 14 residues. The V and J ends lost 3 bases and 3 bases, in that order; junction bases with no gene match: 2. Looked up from germline, CDR1 is MNHNY and CDR2 is SVGAGI (reference sequence). The receptor comes from a human donor in good health. The chain couples TRBV6-6 to TRBJ1-5, with 7 bases identical to TRBD1. Sequenced material: naive CD4+ T cells from blood. The subset denotes: CD45RA+ naive T cells. CDR3 nucleotide sequence: TGTGCCAGCAGTTATACAGGGGTCAATCAGCCCCAGCATTTT. Residues: CASSYTGVNQPQHF.